One and the same sample provided the 27 T cell receptor beta chains below, sequenced in a study of T cells after yellow fever vaccination (dated by TCRdb to between 2018 and 2021). This specimen's treatment or condition label, interpreted: live attenuated yellow fever vaccine strain. Libraries were prepared through 5' RACE. Instrument on record: Illumina HiSeq 2500. TCRdb passed the public sequencing reads through fastp at Q25 and MiXCR, retaining productive beta sequences. Each CDR3 protein appears once, grouped with its most common genes and DNA. The sample table contains 100,000 to 150,000 distinct CDR3 sequences; only one count was recorded for 7.4% of them. Together, the top ten hold 2% to 3% of the sample. The material sequenced was CD4+ T cells sorted from PBMCs, taken 10 days after the first yellow fever vaccination. These receptors originate from a man younger than 35 who received the YFV17D yellow fever vaccine.

This clonotype was seen repeatedly, ten times or more. The chain uses TRBV5-4 and TRBJ2-1; 7 nucleotides agree with TRBD1. The CDR3 covers 15 residues. Germline V gene lookup returns CDR1 SGHNT and CDR2 YYREEE (reference sequence). The V gene end was trimmed by 3 bases and the J gene end by 4 bases; junction bases not matched to a gene: 7. DNA for the CDR3: TGTGCCAGCAGCTCCGGACAGGCCTCGTACAATGAGCAGTTCTTC. Residues: CASSSGQASYNEQFF.

The table lists this clonotype with many counts. V and J are TRBV7-2 and TRBJ2-1; D gene uncertain. Trimming cost V 5 bases and J 5 bases, with 13 bases left between them. This CDR3 contains 14 residues. Germline lookup yields CDR1 SGHTA and CDR2 FQGNSA. The CDR3 protein is CASSESRWNNEQFF. DNA of the CDR3: TGTGCCAGCAGCGAATCAAGATGGAACAATGAGCAGTTCTTC. Full variable domain (missing parts from reference TRBV7-2 and TRBJ2-1): GAGVSQSPSNKVTEKGKDVELRCDPISGHTALYWYRQSLGQGLEFLIYFQGNSAPDKSGLPSDRFSAERTGGSVSTLTIQRTQQEDSAVYLCASSESRWNNEQFFGPGTRLTVL.

This clonotype was detected many times. This rearrangement joins TRBV11-3 to TRBJ2-7, with D possibly matching TRBD2 (5 bases). The CDR3 totals 12 residues. Germline CDR1 SGHNT, CDR2 YENEEA. The V end was cut by 1 base, the J end by 8 bases, with 9 bases between. In DNA form, the CDR3 reads TGTGCCAGCAGCTTAGGTCCGGGAAAGCAGTACTTC. Its translation: CASSLGPGKQYF.

There are a few counts of this clonotype. The chain joins TRBV3-1 to TRBJ2-2, with TRBD2 as a possible D gene (5 bases). CDR1 and CDR2 from the germline V gene are LGHDT and YNNKEL (reference sequence). V gave up 4 bases and J gave up 6 bases, with 12 bases separating them. This CDR3 comprises 14 residues. The CDR3, as DNA: TGTGCCAGCAGCCCGAGGGTTCTCTCCGGGGAGCTGTTTTTT. The encoded protein is CASSPRVLSGELFF.

Only a few counts were recorded for this clonotype. The genes are TRBV7-9 and TRBJ2-2; TRBD1 or TRBD2 may be the D gene (5 bases each). CDR3 length: 17 amino acids. The V gene lost 5 bases and the J gene lost 1 base, with 17 bases spanning the gap. Germline V lookup: CDR1 SEHNR, CDR2 FQNEAQ (reference sequence). The CDR3 DNA follows: TGTGCCAGCAGCCTCGTCTATGGGACGGAGAACACCGGGGAGCTGTTTTTT. This translates into CASSLVYGTENTGELFF.

This clonotype was found many times. CDR3 in amino acids: CASSLGTSNEQFF. DNA for the CDR3: TGTGCCAGCAGCTTAGGGACTAGCAATGAGCAGTTCTTC. This chain joins TRBV7-8 and TRBJ2-1; TRBD2 matches at 7 bases. V shed 1 base, J shed 6 bases, and the junction held 0 bases outside the gene matches. The CDR3 is made up of 13 amino acids. The germline CDR1 and CDR2 sequences are SGHVS and FQNEAQ.

This clonotype was recorded at least ten times. The V and J genes are TRBV7-3 and TRBJ1-2, with D perhaps matching TRBD1 (5 bases). V was trimmed by 5 bases and J by 7 bases, leaving 20 bases between them. The germline gives CDR1 SGHTA, CDR2 FQGTGA. The length of the CDR3 is 15 residues. The CDR3 nucleotides are TGTGCCAGCAGCGAGGGACCCCTGGGAGAGGGTGGCTACACCTTC. Encoded protein: CASSEGPLGEGGYTF.

In this sample, this clonotype turned up many times. The genes are TRBV20-1 and TRBJ2-5; D might be TRBD1 or TRBD2, each matching 6 bases. CDR1 and CDR2 from the germline V gene are DFQATT and SNEGSKA (reference sequence). This CDR3 is built from 13 residues. The V and J ends lost 1 base and 4 bases respectively, with 10 bases between them. CDR3 sequence: CSARGGAGETQYF. CDR3 nucleotides: TGCAGTGCTAGAGGGGGGGCGGGAGAGACCCAGTACTTC.

This clonotype was seen ten or more times. At one end the junction does not follow the germline gene, possibly because of a read error. This chain links TRBV18 with TRBJ1-4, with 8 bases matching TRBD1. Germline CDR1 KGHSH, CDR2 LQKENI. The CDR3 length is 16 residues. The CDR3 DNA reads as TGTGCCAGCTCGCCAGCCCGGGACAGGTTTAATGGAAAACTGTTTTTT. Amino acids: CASSPARDRFNGKLFF.

This clonotype was seen repeatedly, ten times or more. The chain uses TRBV7-9 and TRBJ1-3, with a tentative D call TRBD1 (6 bases). V was clipped by 3 bases and J by 2 bases, with 8 bases between them. The CDR3 loop spans 14 amino acids. Looked up from germline, CDR1 is SEHNR and CDR2 is FQNEAQ (reference sequence). Here the CDR3 reads CASSFTGTGNTIYF. The CDR3, as DNA: TGTGCCAGCAGCTTCACAGGGACTGGAAACACCATATATTTT.

This clonotype was detected only a few times. The rearrangement links TRBV7-9 to TRBJ1-2; tentative D call: TRBD1 (5 bases). Germline values: CDR1 SEHNR, CDR2 FQNEAQ (reference sequence). The CDR3 extends over 16 amino acids. The V gene lost 5 bases and the J gene lost 4 bases, with 20 bases spanning the gap. In nucleotides, the CDR3 is TGTGCCAGCAGCCACCAACTCGACAGAAGCGCCTATGGCTACACCTTC. Its translation: CASSHQLDRSAYGYTF.

This clonotype was picked up many times. This sequence joins TRBV20-1 and TRBJ2-4; D gene uncertain. V was trimmed by 0 bases and J by 0 bases, leaving 6 bases between them. This CDR3 comprises 14 residues. The germline V gene encodes CDR1 DFQATT and CDR2 SNEGSKA (reference sequence). CDR3 DNA: TGCAGTGCTAGAGATAGGGTAGCCAAAAACATTCAGTACTTC. Residues: CSARDRVAKNIQYF.

This sequence joins TRBV3-1 and TRBJ2-2, with 14 bases identical to TRBD2. Germline lookup yields CDR1 LGHDT and CDR2 YNNKEL (reference sequence). The CDR3 contains 19 residues. Trimming took 10 bases from V and 6 from J; bases not matched to a gene: 19. This chain's CDR3 is CATCRGLAGATGIAGELFF. For the CDR3, the DNA is TGTGCCACCTGCCGGGGACTAGCGGGGGCGACGGGGATCGCCGGGGAGCTGTTTTTT.

In this sample, this clonotype turned up many times. The chain joins TRBV14 to TRBJ2-7, with D maybe TRBD2 (6 bases). The V and J ends lost 1 base and 4 bases respectively, with 23 bases between them. Germline assignment: CDR1 SGHDN and CDR2 FVKESK. CDR3 length: 18 amino acids. The CDR3 is CASSQGWQTLRGIYEQYF. CDR3 nucleotides: TGTGCCAGCAGCCAAGGTTGGCAGACCCTTCGGGGGATATACGAGCAGTACTTC.

The chain is built from TRBV4-2 and TRBJ2-5; 7 bases agree with TRBD2. The CDR3 length is 15 residues. Germline V gene data show CDR1 as LGHNA and CDR2 as YNFKEQ. V shed 1 base, J shed 5 bases, and the junction held 7 bases outside the gene matches. In nucleotides, the CDR3 is TGTGCCAGCAGCCAAGGTTCGAGCGGGGTGGAGACCCAGTACTTC. The encoded protein is CASSQGSSGVETQYF.

This clonotype showed up many times. The chain is built from TRBV9 and TRBJ1-6, with D tentatively TRBD1 (5 bases). Germline V lookup: CDR1 SGDLS, CDR2 YYNGEE. Trimming cost V 0 bases and J 10 bases, with 8 bases left between them. This CDR3 spans 13 amino acids. CDR3 nucleotides: TGTGCCAGCAGCGTAGATGGGGACTCACCCCTCCACTTT. Translated: CASSVDGDSPLHF.

This clonotype was seen more than once but under ten times. The rearrangement joins TRBV19 to TRBJ1-2; a possible D gene is TRBD1 (6 bases). Germline lookup yields CDR1 LNHDA and CDR2 SQIVND (reference sequence). The V end lost 4 bases, the J end lost 4 bases, and 16 bases lay between the germline ends. This CDR3 spans 15 amino acids. The CDR3 DNA reads TGTGCCAGTAGTACAAGGACAGAGAGGAGCTATGGCTACACCTTC. Its translation is CASSTRTERSYGYTF.

This clonotype was seen many times. The rearrangement links TRBV5-1 to TRBJ2-1; 11 nucleotides agree with TRBD1. There are 15 residues in the CDR3. CDR1 and CDR2 from the germline V gene are SGHRS and YFSETQ. The V segment lost 2 bases and the J segment 5 bases; nucleotides outside the gene matches: 3. CDR3 DNA: TGCGCCAGCAGCTTCGGACAGGGGGCCAACAATGAGCAGTTCTTC. Residues: CASSFGQGANNEQFF.

This clonotype was seen at least ten times. V is TRBV5-1 and J is TRBJ1-3; D gene unclear. The CDR3 runs 14 residues. Trimming removed 4 bases at V and 0 bases at J, with 8 bases between. In germline, CDR1 is SGHRS, CDR2 YFSETQ. As DNA, the CDR3 is TGCGCCAGCAGCCTGGGTATCTCTGGAAACACCATATATTTT. Translating it yields CASSLGISGNTIYF.

Note on this clonotype: Possible read error: a much larger clone is one base away. This sequence joins TRBV6-1 and TRBJ2-3, with 7 bases matching TRBD2. Per the germline V gene, CDR1 is MNHNS and CDR2 is SASEGT. The CDR3 has 14 residues. After removal of 6 bases from V and 5 bases from J, the junction contained 8 bases not matched to a gene. CDR3 bases: TGTGCCAGCAGCCGGAGCGGGGCTGGAGATACGCAGTATTTT. Translating it yields CASSRSGAGDTQYF.

This clonotype has ten or more counts. The chain employs TRBV3-1 and TRBJ1-4; unclear D gene. Per the germline V gene, CDR1 is LGHDT and CDR2 is YNNKEL (reference sequence). This CDR3 has 12 residues. The ends were cut back, 5 bases at V and 5 bases at J, with 6 bases in the middle. The CDR3 bases are TGTGCCAGCAGCGTTTTGAATGAAAAACTGTTTTTT. Amino acid sequence: CASSVLNEKLFF. Filled out from reference TRBV3-1 and TRBJ1-4, the complete variable domain reads DTAVSQTPKYLVTQMGNDKSIKCEQNLGHDTMYWYKQDSKKFLKIMFSYNNKELIINETVPNRFSPKSPDKAHLNLHINSLELGDSAVYFCASSVLNEKLFFGSGTQLSVL.

This clonotype showed up many times. The chain couples TRBV12-5 to TRBJ2-7, with D unresolved. The CDR3 has 10 amino acids. Germline V lookup: CDR1 LGHNT, CDR2 FRNRAP. Trimming pared 7 bases from V and 7 bases from J, leaving 8 bases between. The chain's CDR3 is CASALEEQYV. CDR3 bases: TGTGCTAGTGCCTTGGAAGAGCAGTACGTC.

To note about this clonotype: Since a much larger clone is just one base distant, this may be a read error. The gene calls are TRBV6-1 and TRBJ1-2, with TRBD1 as a possible D gene (6 bases). The V gene lost 8 bases and the J gene lost 5 bases, with 15 bases spanning the gap. CDR3 length: 13 residues. Germline values: CDR1 MNHNS, CDR2 SASEGT. CDR3 sequence (DNA): TGTGCCAGCCGTCATCGGACAGCTTATGGCTACACCTTC. Its translation: CASRHRTAYGYTF.

This clonotype was counted between two and nine times. Germline and junction disagree at one end, which may indicate a read error. The chain links TRBV7-7 to TRBJ2-1; the D gene is possibly TRBD2 (6 bases). From germline, CDR1 is SSHAT and CDR2 FNYEAQ (reference sequence). The CDR3 is made up of 13 amino acids. The CDR3 nucleotides read TGTGCTAGCAGCTTAGAACGGGACTATGAGCAGTTCTTC. This translates into CASSLERDYEQFF.

This clonotype was seen repeatedly, ten times or more. The chain has TRBV21-1 and TRBJ2-2; the D call in the table, TRBD1, was not verified against the DNA. TRBV21-1 is a known pseudogene. This CDR3 has 17 residues. In DNA form, the CDR3 reads TGTGCCAGCAGCAAAGAGGCACGCCCGGGAGACACCGGGGAGCTGTTTTTT. Its translation is CASSKEARPGDTGELFF.

This clonotype was recorded at least ten times. This chain joins TRBV28 and TRBJ1-2, with D hard to call. The CDR3 extends over 13 amino acids. Germline V lookup: CDR1 MDHEN, CDR2 SYDVKM. Trimming shortened V by 3 bases and J by 6 bases, and 11 bases separated the two germline ends. The CDR3 loop reads CASSLSELDGYTF. In DNA, the CDR3 is TGTGCCAGCAGTTTGAGTGAGTTAGATGGCTACACCTTC.

V and J are TRBV4-2 and TRBJ2-6; D possibly uses TRBD1 or TRBD2 (6 bases each). The CDR3 sequence is 19 residues long. V was clipped by 4 bases and J by 0 bases, with 19 bases between them. The germline V gene encodes CDR1 LGHNA and CDR2 YNFKEQ. DNA for the CDR3: TGTGCCAGCAGCCCCTTTAGGAGGGGGGAAAGCTCTGGGGCCAACGTCCTGACTTTC. Translated, it gives CASSPFRRGESSGANVLTF.